The T cell receptor beta chain described here comes from a study of CXCR3-negative and CXCR3-positive naive CD8 T cells. As for the study in general: Cumulative TRB read yield was 130 million to 150 million, averaging about 1.5 +/- 0.3 million per library.

A word on this clonotype: What it recognizes is unknown.

Study results and caveats: CXCR3 levels fell partly with cryopreservation; most assays relied on fresh PBMCs. The study found comparably high diversity in both naive subsets and much lower diversity in memory CD8+ cells. CXCR3-positive naive cells had more hydrophobic TRB CDR3s than CXCR3-negative naive cells.

5' RACE with UMI labels generated the TRB cDNA libraries. Reanalyzing the 5' RACE reads, TCRdb keeps one entry per CDR3 protein, without DNA. The sample data list some 130,000 distinct CDR3 sequences. Each CD8+ T cell subset was sorted in triplicate, a few hundred thousand cells each. CDR3 length: 19 amino acids. The germline gives CDR1 PRHDT, CDR2 FYEKMQ (reference sequence). The clonotype was recovered from a human donor in good health. Some clones in this sample may be carry-over from other donors' samples. The chain joins TRBV13 to TRBJ2-5; there is no DNA to check the TCRdb D call of TRBD1. Sample: naive CXCR3+ CD8+ T cells from blood. Subset reported: CD45RO-CCR7+CD27+CD95- naive CD8+ T cells expressing CXCR3 (TNR3+). The CDR3 sequence: CASSRDRGQSGSSQETQYF.